This T cell receptor beta chain was documented in a study of cytomegalovirus exposure and HLA in healthy donors. Concerning this clone: What it recognizes is unknown. Other DNA sequences in this specimen translate into the identical CDR3.

Donors had nominal health at sampling but likely had unrecorded immune exposures. The germline V gene has CDR1 MNHEY and CDR2 SVGAGI. The CDR3 sequence is 14 residues long. V was cut by 6 bases and J by 5 bases, with 16 bases left in between. Whole-study results and caveats: Among TCR beta chains, those listed as cytomegalovirus-associated numbered about 160.

A multiplex PCR was run with 60 Vbeta primers and 13 Jbeta primers. Per the original methods: In a later analysis, of tens of millions of unique beta chains, approximately 10 million appeared in at least two donors. The repertoire was sequenced with immunoSEQ multiplex PCR; TCRdb's copy has only in-frame clones and lacks some. The DNA gave D and trimming, while V, J and clone size come from that table. This sample yields around 210,000 clones, of which 82% are seen a single time; about 2.6% belongs to the top ten. The V and J genes are TRBV6-5 and TRBJ2-5, with D perhaps TRBD2 (6 bases). Sequencing input: PBMCs. This TCR was sampled from a woman in her forties in good health and CMV-seronegative. CDR3: CASSRGTAFETQYF. The CDR3 DNA reads TGTGCCAGCAGCCGGGGGACTGCCTTTGAGACCCAGTACTTC.